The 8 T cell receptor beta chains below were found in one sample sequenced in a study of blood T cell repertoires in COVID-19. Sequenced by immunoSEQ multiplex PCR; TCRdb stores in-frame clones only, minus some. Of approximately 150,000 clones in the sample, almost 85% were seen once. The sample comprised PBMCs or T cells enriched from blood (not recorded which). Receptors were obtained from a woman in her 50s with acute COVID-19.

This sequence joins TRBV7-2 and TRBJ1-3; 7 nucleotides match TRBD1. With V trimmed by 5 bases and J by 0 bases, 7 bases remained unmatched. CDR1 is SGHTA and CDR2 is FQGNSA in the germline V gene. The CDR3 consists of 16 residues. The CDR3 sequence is CASSGGQFRSGNTIYF. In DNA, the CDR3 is TGTGCCAGCAGCGGGGGACAGTTCCGCTCTGGAAACACCATATATTTT.

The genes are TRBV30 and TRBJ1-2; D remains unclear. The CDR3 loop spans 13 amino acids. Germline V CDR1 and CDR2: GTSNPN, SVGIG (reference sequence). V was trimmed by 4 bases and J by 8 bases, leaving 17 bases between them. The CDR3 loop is CAWTRLGAEGYTF. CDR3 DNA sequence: TGTGCCTGGACTAGATTGGGTGCAGAGGGCTACACCTTC.

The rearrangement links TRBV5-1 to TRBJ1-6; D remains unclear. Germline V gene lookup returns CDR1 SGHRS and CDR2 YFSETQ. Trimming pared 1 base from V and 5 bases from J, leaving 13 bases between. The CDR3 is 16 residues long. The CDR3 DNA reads TGCGCCAGCAGCTTGAGTGGCAGTATGGATAATTCACCCCTCCACTTT. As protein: CASSLSGSMDNSPLHF. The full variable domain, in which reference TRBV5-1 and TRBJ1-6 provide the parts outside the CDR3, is KAGVTQTPRYLIKTRGQQVTLSCSPISGHRSVSWYQQTPGQGLQFLFEYFSETQRNKGNFPGRFSGRQFSNSRSEMNVSTLELGDSALYLCASSLSGSMDNSPLHFGNGTRLTVT.

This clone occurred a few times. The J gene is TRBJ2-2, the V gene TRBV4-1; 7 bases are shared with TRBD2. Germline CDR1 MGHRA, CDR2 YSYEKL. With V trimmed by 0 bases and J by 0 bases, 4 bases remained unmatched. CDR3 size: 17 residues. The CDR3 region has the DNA TGCGCCAGCAGCCAAGACGTAGGACTAGCGAACACCGGGGAGCTGTTTTTT. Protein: CASSQDVGLANTGELFF.

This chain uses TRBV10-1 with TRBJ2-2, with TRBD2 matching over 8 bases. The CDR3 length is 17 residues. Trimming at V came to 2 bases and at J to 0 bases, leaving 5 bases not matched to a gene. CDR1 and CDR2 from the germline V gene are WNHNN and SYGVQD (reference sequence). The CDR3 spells CASSERPSGPNTGELFF. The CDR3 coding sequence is TGCGCCAGCAGTGAGCGGCCTAGCGGGCCGAACACCGGGGAGCTGTTTTTT.

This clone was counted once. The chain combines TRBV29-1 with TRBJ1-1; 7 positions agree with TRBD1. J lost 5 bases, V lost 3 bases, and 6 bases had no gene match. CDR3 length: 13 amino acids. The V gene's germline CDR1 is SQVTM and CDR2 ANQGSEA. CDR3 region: CSVETGIQTEAFF. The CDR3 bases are TGCAGCGTTGAGACAGGGATTCAAACTGAAGCTTTCTTT.

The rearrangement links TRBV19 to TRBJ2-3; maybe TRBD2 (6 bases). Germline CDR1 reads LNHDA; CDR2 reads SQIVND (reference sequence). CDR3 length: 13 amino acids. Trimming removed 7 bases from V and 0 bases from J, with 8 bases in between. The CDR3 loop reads CASMRGSTDTQYF. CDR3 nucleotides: TGTGCCAGTATGCGGGGTAGCACAGATACGCAGTATTTT.

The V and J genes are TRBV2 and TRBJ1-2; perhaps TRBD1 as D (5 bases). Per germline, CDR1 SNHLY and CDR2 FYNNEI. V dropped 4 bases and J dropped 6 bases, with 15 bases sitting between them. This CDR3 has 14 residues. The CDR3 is CASSGQGGYHGYTF. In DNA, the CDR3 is TGTGCCAGCAGTGGGCAGGGCGGTTACCATGGCTACACCTTC.